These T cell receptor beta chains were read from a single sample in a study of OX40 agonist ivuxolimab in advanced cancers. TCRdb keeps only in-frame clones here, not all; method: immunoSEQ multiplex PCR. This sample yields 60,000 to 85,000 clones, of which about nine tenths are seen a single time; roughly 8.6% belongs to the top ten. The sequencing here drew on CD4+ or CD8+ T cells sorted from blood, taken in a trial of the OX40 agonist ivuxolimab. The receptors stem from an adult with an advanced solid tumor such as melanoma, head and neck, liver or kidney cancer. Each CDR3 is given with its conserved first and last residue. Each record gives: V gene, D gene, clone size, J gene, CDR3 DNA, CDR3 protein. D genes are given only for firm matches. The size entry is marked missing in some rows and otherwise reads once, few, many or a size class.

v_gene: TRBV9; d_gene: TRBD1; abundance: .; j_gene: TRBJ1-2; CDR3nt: TGTGCCAGCAGCGCCGGGTGGACAGGGGGTTCAGTCTCCGATGGCTACACCTTC; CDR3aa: CASSAGWTGGSVSDGYTF
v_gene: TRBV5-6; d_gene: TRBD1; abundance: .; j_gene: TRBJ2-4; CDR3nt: TGTGCCAGCAGGTACGGGACAGGGAACTACATTCAGTACTTC; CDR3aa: CASRYGTGNYIQYF
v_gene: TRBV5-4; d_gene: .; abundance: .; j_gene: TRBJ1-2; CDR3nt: TGTGCCAGCAGCTTGAATAAGGTCGACTATGGCTACACCTTC; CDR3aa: CASSLNKVDYGYTF
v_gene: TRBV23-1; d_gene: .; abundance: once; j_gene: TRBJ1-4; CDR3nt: TGCGCCAGCAGCCCCCCCGACGCGGGCAGTAAAACCCCTCCTAATGAAAAACTGTTTTTT; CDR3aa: CASSPPDAGSKTPPNEKLFF
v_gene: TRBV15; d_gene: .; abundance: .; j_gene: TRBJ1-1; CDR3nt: TGTGCCACCAGCAGAGTAGGCAGCGGGGACCCTGACACTGAAGCTTTCTTT; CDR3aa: CATSRVGSGDPDTEAFF
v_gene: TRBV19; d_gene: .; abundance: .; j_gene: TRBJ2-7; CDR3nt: TGTGCCAGTAGTCCCCCGGGCGCCCCCGAGCAGTACTTC; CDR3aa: CASSPPGAPEQYF
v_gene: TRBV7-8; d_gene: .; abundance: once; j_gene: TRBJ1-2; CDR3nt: TGTGCCAGCAGCTTAGGACTCCGTGGGGGTTGGGATGGCTACACCTTC; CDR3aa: CASSLGLRGGWDGYTF
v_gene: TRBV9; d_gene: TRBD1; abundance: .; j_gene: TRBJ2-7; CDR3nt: TGTGCCAGCAGCGTATCAGGGGGTCACCCCTACGAGCAGTACTTC; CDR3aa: CASSVSGGHPYEQYF
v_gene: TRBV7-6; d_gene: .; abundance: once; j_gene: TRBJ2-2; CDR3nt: TGTGCCAGCAGCCCAGGGAGTGCAGGGACCGGGGAGCTGTTTTTT; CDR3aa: CASSPGSAGTGELFF
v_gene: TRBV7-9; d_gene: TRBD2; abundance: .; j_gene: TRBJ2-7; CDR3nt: TGTGCCAGCAGCTGGGGGGGCGAGCAGTACTTC; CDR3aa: CASSWGGEQYF
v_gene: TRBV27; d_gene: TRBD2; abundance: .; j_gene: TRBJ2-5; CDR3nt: TGTGCCAGCAGAGGCGGGAGAGAGACCCAGTACTTC; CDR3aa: CASRGGRETQYF
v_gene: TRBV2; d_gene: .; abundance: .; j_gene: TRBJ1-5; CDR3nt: TGTGCCAGCAGTTACGGGGTTCAGCCCCAGCATTTT; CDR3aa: CASSYGVQPQHF